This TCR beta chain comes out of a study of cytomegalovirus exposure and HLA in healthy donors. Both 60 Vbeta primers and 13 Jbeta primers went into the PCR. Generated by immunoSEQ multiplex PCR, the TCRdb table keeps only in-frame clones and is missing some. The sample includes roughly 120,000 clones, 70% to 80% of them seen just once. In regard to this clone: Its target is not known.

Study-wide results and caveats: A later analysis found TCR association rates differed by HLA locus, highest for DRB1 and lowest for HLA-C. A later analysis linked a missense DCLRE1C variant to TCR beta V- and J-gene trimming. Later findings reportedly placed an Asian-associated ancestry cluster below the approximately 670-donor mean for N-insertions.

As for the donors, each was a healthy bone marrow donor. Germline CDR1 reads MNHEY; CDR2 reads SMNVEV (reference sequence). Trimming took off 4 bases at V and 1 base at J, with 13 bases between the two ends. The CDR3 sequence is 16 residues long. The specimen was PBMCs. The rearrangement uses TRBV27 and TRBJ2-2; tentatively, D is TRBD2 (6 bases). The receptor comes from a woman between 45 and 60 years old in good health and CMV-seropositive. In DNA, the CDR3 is TGTGCCAGCAGTTCCCTCGGTAGCGGGAACACCGGGGAGCTGTTTTTT. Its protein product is CASSSLGSGNTGELFF.